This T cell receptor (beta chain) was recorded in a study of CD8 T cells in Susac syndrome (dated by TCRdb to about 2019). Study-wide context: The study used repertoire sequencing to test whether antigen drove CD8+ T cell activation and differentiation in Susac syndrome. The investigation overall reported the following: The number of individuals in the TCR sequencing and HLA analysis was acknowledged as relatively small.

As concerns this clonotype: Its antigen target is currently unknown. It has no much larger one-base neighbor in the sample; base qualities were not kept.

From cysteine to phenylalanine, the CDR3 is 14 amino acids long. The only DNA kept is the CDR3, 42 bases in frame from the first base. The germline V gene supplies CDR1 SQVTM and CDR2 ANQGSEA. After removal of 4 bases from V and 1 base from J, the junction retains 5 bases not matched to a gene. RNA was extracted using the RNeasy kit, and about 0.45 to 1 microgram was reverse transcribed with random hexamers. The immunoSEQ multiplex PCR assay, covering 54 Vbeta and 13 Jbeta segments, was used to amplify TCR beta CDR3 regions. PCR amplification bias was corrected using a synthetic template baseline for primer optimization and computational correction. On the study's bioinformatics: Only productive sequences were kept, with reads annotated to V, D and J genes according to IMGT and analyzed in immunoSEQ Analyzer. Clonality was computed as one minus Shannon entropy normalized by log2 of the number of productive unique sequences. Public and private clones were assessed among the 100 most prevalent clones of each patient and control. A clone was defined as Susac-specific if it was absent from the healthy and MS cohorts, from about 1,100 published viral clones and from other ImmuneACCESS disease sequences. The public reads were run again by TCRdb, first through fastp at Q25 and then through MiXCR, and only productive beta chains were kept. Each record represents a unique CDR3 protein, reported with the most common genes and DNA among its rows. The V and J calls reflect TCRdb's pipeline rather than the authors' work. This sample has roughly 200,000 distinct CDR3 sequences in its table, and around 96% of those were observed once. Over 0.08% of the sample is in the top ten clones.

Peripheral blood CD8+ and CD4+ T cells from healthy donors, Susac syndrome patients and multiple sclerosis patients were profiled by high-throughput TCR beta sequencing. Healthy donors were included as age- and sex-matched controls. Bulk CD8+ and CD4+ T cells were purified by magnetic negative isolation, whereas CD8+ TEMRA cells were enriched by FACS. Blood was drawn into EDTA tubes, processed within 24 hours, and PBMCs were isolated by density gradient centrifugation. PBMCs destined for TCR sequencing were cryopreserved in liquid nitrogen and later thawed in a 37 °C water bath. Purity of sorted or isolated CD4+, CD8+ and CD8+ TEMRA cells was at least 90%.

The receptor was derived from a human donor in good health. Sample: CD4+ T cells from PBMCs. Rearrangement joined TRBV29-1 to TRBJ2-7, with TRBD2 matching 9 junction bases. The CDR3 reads CSVGPLAGSYEQYF. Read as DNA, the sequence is TGCAGCGTTGGCCCTCTAGCGGGGTCCTACGAGCAGTACTTC.